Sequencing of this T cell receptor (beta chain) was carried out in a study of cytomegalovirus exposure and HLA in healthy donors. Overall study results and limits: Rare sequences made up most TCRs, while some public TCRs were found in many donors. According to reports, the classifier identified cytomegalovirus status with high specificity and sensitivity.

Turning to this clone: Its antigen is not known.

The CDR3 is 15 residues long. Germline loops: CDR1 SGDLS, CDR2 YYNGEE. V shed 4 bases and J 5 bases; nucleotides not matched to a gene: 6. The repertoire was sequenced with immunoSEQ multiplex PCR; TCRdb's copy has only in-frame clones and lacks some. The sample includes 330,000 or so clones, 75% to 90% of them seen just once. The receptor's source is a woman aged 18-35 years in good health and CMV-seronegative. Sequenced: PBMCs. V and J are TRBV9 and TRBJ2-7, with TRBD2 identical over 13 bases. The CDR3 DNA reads TGTGCCAGCAGCCCAAGGACTAGCGGGAGCCACGAGCAGTACTTC. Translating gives CASSPRTSGSHEQYF.